Each of the 21 T cell receptor beta chains below was sequenced from the same sample in a study of CD8 T cells in Susac syndrome. An amount of RNA that ranged from roughly 0.5 to 1 ug was reverse transcribed with random hexamers. TCRdb ran MiXCR on the immunoSEQ multiplex PCR reads and lists one entry per CDR3 protein. The data hold about 100,000 distinct CDR3 sequences, with nearly 97% observed a single time. The sample comprised CD8+ T cells from PBMCs. All receptors come from a human donor with Susac syndrome.

V usage is TRBV13 and J usage is TRBJ1-2; D ambiguous. The CDR3 is 14 residues long. CDR1 is PRHDT and CDR2 is FYEKMQ in the germline V gene (reference sequence). V was clipped by 1 base and J by 4 bases, with 10 bases between them. The DNA of the CDR3 is TGTGCCAGCAGCTTAGCCGGTGAACGCTATGGCTACACCTTC. Translated, it gives CASSLAGERYGYTF.

The gene calls are TRBV7-9 and TRBJ1-1, with D possibly TRBD1 on 6 matching bases. The germline CDR1 and CDR2 sequences are SEHNR and FQNEAQ (reference sequence). The CDR3 contains 15 residues. Deletions cut 5 bases from V and 0 bases from J, with 13 bases between. CDR3 amino acids: CASSAAGVMNTEAFF. The DNA for the CDR3 is TGTGCCAGCAGCGCTGCAGGGGTGATGAACACTGAAGCTTTCTTT.

This clonotype has only a few counts. The genes are TRBV7-3 and TRBJ1-1; tentative D call: TRBD1 (6 bases). Germline values: CDR1 SGHTA, CDR2 FQGTGA. This CDR3 comprises 13 residues. Trimming removed 6 bases at V and 7 bases at J, with 15 bases between. In DNA, the CDR3 is TGTGCCAGCAGACAGGGAGAGAGGAATGAAGCTTTCTTT. Translating gives CASRQGERNEAFF.

V and J are TRBV20-1 and TRBJ2-7; 7 bases are a match to TRBD2. From germline, CDR1 is DFQATT and CDR2 SNEGSKA (reference sequence). J gave up 2 bases and V 6 bases, and 10 bases lay outside the gene matches. The CDR3 is 14 residues long. The CDR3 region is CSAPQASGAYEQYF. CDR3 bases: TGCAGTGCCCCGCAGGCTAGCGGCGCCTACGAGCAGTACTTC.

V is TRBV5-1 and J is TRBJ2-2; 8 bases fit TRBD2. V lost 1 base, J lost 3 bases, and 5 bases stayed unmatched. Per the germline V gene, CDR1 is SGHRS and CDR2 is YFSETQ. The CDR3 consists of 16 residues. This CDR3 is CASSLWSGSDTGELFF. CDR3 DNA: TGCGCCAGCAGCTTGTGGAGCGGGAGTGACACCGGGGAGCTGTTTTTT.

V is TRBV29-1 and J is TRBJ1-2; D gene unclear. Germline CDR1 reads SQVTM; CDR2 reads ANQGSEA. V lost 4 bases and J 7 bases, leaving 10 bases between the germline ends. The CDR3 consists of 11 residues. CDR3 coding DNA: TGCAGCGTTGTGAAGGAAGGTGGCTACACCTTC. It specifies CSVVKEGGYTF.

The genes are TRBV9 and TRBJ2-7, with a tentative D call TRBD2 (6 bases). The CDR3 extends over 16 amino acids. The germline CDR1 and CDR2 sequences are SGDLS and YYNGEE. Trimming pared 1 base from V and 2 bases from J, leaving 16 bases between. The CDR3 nucleotides read TGTGCCAGCAGCGTAAATCCGGGGGAAGACACCTACGAGCAGTACTTC. Its protein is CASSVNPGEDTYEQYF.

The rearrangement joins TRBV4-1 to TRBJ2-7; no firm D call. The germline gives CDR1 MGHRA, CDR2 YSYEKL. Trimming took 1 base from V and 4 from J, leaving 11 bases between them. The CDR3 consists of 14 residues. Here the CDR3 DNA reads TGCGCCAGCAGCCAAGCTACGGGCTATTACGAGCAGTACTTC. Protein sequence: CASSQATGYYEQYF.

This chain joins TRBV24-1 and TRBJ1-5; D is perhaps TRBD1 (5 bases). The CDR3 runs to 14 residues. V shed 9 bases and J shed 3 bases, with 14 bases lying between them. CDR1 is KGHDR, CDR2 SFDVKD, per germline. The CDR3 DNA sequence: TGTGCCACCGGGGGGAGATGGTTCAATCAGCCCCAGCATTTT. It yields the protein CATGGRWFNQPQHF.

The V call is TRBV5-1, the J call TRBJ2-1, with 12 positions matching TRBD2. Germline V gene sequence: CDR1 SGHRS, CDR2 YFSETQ. V trimming: 3 bases; J trimming: 7 bases; junction bases outside the gene matches: 14. The CDR3 consists of 18 residues. The CDR3 sequence is CASSSRGSLAGGPNEQFF. The DNA of the CDR3 is TGCGCCAGCAGCTCCAGGGGGTCCCTAGCGGGGGGGCCAAATGAGCAGTTCTTC.

V usage is TRBV29-1 and J usage is TRBJ1-2; no firm D call. CDR3 length: 13 residues. The germline V gene encodes CDR1 SQVTM and CDR2 ANQGSEA. Trimming left V 3 bases short and J 4 bases short, with 12 bases between. The CDR3 bases are TGCAGCGTTGAGGAGGAGGCGGGCTATGGCTACACCTTC. Amino acids: CSVEEEAGYGYTF.

The gene calls are TRBV29-1 and TRBJ2-7; a possible D gene is TRBD2 (6 bases). This CDR3 has 12 residues. V lost 7 bases to trimming and J lost 3 bases, with 13 bases between them. Germline V gene sequence: CDR1 SQVTM, CDR2 ANQGSEA. The DNA of the CDR3 is TGCAGCGCCCTGATGGAGGGCTACGAGCAGTACTTC. As protein: CSALMEGYEQYF.

The chain employs TRBV20-1 and TRBJ1-2; the D gene is possibly TRBD1 (5 bases). The CDR3 length is 13 residues. Trimming cost V 0 bases and J 7 bases, with 12 bases left between them. Germline lookup yields CDR1 DFQATT and CDR2 SNEGSKA (reference sequence). The CDR3 loop is CSARDGRGTGYTF. The CDR3 coding sequence is TGCAGTGCTAGAGATGGTAGGGGCACTGGCTACACCTTC.

This clonotype was picked up one time. This chain joins TRBV20-1 and TRBJ1-2; possible D gene TRBD1, 6 bases. V was pared by 3 bases and J by 8 bases, with 16 bases between. The CDR3 spans 13 residues. The germline CDR1 and CDR2 sequences are DFQATT and SNEGSKA (reference sequence). The CDR3 region has the DNA TGCAGTGCTAGTGTCAGGGGCGGATTAGGCTACACCTTC. Encoded protein: CSASVRGGLGYTF.

This chain links TRBV27 with TRBJ2-3, with D maybe TRBD2 (5 bases). The germline gives CDR1 MNHEY, CDR2 SMNVEV (reference sequence). Trimming stripped 2 bases from V and 6 bases from J, with 9 bases between. The CDR3 contains 13 residues. This CDR3 reads CASSLVWEDTQYF. DNA for the CDR3: TGTGCCAGCAGTTTAGTTTGGGAGGATACGCAGTATTTT.

This clonotype appeared once. The chain uses TRBV6-4 and TRBJ2-3; 8 positions match TRBD2. CDR3 size: 15 residues. The ends lost 4 bases at V and 2 bases at J; junction bases unmatched: 5. Germline V lookup: CDR1 MRHNA, CDR2 SNTAGT. The CDR3 bases are TGTGCCAGCAGTGTAAGAGCGGGAGCCACAGATACGCAGTATTTT. Protein: CASSVRAGATDTQYF.

The sample holds one count of this clonotype. The chain is built from TRBV29-1 and TRBJ1-1; possibly TRBD1 for D (5 bases). This CDR3 comprises 14 residues. V dropped 7 bases and J dropped 2 bases, with 17 bases sitting between them. Germline V CDR1 and CDR2: SQVTM, ANQGSEA. DNA of the CDR3: TGCAGCGCCCAAATAGGACATAAAAACACTGAAGCTTTCTTT. Residues: CSAQIGHKNTEAFF. Filled out from reference TRBV29-1 and TRBJ1-1, the complete variable domain reads SAVISQKPSRDICQRGTSLTIQCQVDSQVTMMFWYRQQPGQSLTLIATANQGSEATYESGFVIDKFPISRPNLTFSTLTVSNMSPEDSSIYLCSAQIGHKNTEAFFGQGTRLTVV.

The chain uses TRBV23-1 and TRBJ2-3; D call uncertain. TRBV23-1 is assigned to the ORF class and has an uncertain function. The CDR3 is 13 residues long. V was trimmed by 2 bases and J by 12 bases, leaving 15 bases between them. CDR3 sequence (DNA): TGCGCCAGCAGTCAAGCCGGGCCCCCCAGTCAGTATTTT. It yields the protein CASSQAGPPSQYF.

This sequence joins TRBV27 and TRBJ2-7, with 10 nucleotides matching TRBD1. The CDR3 length is 14 residues. V lost 5 bases and J lost 3; bases outside the gene matches: 4. Germline-derived CDR1 and CDR2 are MNHEY and SMNVEV (reference sequence). This CDR3 reads CASSGGQGYYEQYF. The CDR3 DNA reads as TGTGCCAGCAGTGGGGGACAGGGGTACTACGAGCAGTACTTC.

This clonotype was detected a few times. V and J are TRBV28 and TRBJ1-5; no definite D call. Germline V CDR1 and CDR2: MDHEN, SYDVKM. The CDR3 runs 11 residues. V dropped 4 bases and J dropped 9 bases, with 7 bases sitting between them. The CDR3 nucleotides are TGTGCCAGCAGTTCCCCGGGGCCCCAGCATTTT. Encoded protein: CASSSPGPQHF.

This clonotype was picked up one time. The chain joins TRBV11-2 to TRBJ2-5; tentative D call: TRBD2 (5 bases). Looked up from germline, CDR1 is SGHAT and CDR2 is FQNNGV. The length of the CDR3 is 12 residues. The ends were cut back, 5 bases at V and 5 bases at J, with 9 bases in the middle. CDR3 region: CASSTRGETQYF. CDR3 nucleotide sequence: TGTGCCAGCAGCACCCGAGGGGAGACCCAGTACTTC.